This T cell receptor (beta chain) was documented in a study of T cell repertoires in cytomegalovirus infection. As for the study in general: TCR beta signatures that were public indicated CMV infection and matching HLA type. General study results and limits: There were carriers of CMV plus the relevant HLA, and cumulative public TCR beta family frequency identified them.

The CDR3 contains 13 residues. Germline CDR1 reads SGHTA; CDR2 reads FQGNSA. In the case of this clonotype: Antigen specificity is unknown. A junction end diverges from the germline sequence, so it may reflect a read error.

From the reads, TCRdb called clonotypes with MiXCR, one entry per CDR3 protein. The table has approximately 750,000 distinct CDR3 sequences, less than 40% seen once; the top ten hold more than 2.5%. The TCR sequence derives from a human donor in good health (CMV status not recorded). Some clones in this sample may be carry-over from other donors' samples. The chain employs TRBV7-2 and TRBJ1-1, with 8 bases fitting TRBD1. The specimen sequenced was PBMCs. The CDR3, as DNA: TGTGCCAGCAACCCTAGACAGGGGTTTGAAGCTTTATTT. This translates into CASNPRQGFEALF.